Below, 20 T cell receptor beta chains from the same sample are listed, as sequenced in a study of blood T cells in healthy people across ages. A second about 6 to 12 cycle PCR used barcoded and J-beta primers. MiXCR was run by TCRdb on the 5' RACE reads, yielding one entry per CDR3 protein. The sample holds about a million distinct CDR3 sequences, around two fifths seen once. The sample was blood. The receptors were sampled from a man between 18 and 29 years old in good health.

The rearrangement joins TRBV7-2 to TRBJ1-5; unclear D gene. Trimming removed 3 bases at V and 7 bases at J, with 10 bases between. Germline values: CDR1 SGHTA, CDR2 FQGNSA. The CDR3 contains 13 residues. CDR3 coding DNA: TGTGCCAGCAGCTTGCGACTCGAGCAGCCCCAGCATTTT. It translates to CASSLRLEQPQHF.

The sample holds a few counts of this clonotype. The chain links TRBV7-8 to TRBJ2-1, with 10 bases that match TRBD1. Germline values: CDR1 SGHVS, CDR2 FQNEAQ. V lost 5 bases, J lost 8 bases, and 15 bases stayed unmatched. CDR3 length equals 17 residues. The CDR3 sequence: CASSPTYPGQGFDEQFF. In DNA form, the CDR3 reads TGTGCCAGCAGCCCGACTTATCCGGGACAGGGGTTTGATGAGCAGTTCTTC.

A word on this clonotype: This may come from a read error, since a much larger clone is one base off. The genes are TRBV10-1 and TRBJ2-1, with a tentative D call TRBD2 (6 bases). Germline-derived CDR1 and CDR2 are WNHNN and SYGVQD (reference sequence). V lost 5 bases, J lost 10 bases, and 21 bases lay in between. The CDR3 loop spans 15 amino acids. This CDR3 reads CASSPLGEEADEQFF. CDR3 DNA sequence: TGCGCCAGCAGTCCTCTAGGGGAGGAGGCGGACGAGCAGTTCTTC.

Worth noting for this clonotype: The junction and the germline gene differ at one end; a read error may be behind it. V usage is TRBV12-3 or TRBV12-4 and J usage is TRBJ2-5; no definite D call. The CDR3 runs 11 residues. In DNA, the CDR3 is TGTGCCGGCAGTCTCCAAGAGACCCAGTACTTC. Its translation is CAGSLQETQYF.

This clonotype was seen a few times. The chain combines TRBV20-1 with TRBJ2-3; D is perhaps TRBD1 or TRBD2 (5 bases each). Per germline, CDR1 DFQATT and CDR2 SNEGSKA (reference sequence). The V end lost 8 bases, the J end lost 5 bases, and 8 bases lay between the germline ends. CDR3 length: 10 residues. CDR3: CSSRGDTQYF. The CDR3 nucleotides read TGCAGTTCGAGGGGAGATACGCAGTATTTT.

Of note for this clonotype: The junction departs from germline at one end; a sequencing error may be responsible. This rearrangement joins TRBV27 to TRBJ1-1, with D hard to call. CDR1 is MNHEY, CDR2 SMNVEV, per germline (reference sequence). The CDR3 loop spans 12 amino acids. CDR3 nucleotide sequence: TGTGCCGGCAGTTTGAGGTGCCCCGAAGCTTTCTTT. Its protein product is CAGSLRCPEAFF.

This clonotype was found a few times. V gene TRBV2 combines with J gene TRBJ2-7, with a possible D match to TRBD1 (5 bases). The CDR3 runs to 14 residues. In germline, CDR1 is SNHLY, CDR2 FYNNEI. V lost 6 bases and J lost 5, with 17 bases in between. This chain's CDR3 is CASRYESGINEQYF. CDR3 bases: TGTGCCAGCAGGTACGAGTCAGGGATCAACGAGCAGTACTTC.

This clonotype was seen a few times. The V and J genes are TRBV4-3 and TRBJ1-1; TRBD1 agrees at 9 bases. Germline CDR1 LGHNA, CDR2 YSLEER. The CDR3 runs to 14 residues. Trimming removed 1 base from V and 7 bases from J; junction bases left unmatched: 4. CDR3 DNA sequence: TGCGCCAGCAGCCAAGGGATGGGACAGGGTGAAGCTTTCTTT. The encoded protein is CASSQGMGQGEAFF.

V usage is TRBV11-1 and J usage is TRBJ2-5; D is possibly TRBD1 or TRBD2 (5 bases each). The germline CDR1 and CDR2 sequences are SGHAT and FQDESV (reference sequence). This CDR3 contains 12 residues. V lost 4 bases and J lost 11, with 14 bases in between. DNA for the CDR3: TGTGCCAGCAGCTCGGGGCCTGATGGGCAGTACTTC. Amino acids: CASSSGPDGQYF.

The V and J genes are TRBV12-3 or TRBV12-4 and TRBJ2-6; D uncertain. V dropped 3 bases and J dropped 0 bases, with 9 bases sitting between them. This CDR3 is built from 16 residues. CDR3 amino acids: CASSFGSNSGANVLTF. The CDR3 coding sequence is TGTGCCAGCAGTTTTGGGTCCAACTCTGGGGCCAACGTCCTGACTTTC.

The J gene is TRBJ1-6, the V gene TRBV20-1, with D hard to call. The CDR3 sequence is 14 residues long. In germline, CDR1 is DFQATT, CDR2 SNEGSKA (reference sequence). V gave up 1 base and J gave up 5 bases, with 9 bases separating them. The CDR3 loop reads CSARGPANNSPLHF. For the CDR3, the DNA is TGCAGTGCTAGAGGCCCGGCTAATAATTCACCCCTCCACTTT.

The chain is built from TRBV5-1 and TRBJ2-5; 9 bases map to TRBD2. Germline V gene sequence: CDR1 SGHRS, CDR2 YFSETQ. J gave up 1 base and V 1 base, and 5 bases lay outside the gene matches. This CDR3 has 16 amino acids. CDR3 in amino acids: CASSLSVAGVQETQYF. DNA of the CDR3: TGCGCCAGCAGCTTGTCCGTAGCGGGGGTCCAAGAGACCCAGTACTTC.

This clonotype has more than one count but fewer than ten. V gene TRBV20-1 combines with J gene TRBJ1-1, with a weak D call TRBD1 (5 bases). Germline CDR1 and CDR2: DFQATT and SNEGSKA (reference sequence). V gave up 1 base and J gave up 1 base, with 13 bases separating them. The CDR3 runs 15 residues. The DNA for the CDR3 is TGCAGTGCTAGAGGAACTTGGGGCCCGAACACTGAAGCTTTCTTT. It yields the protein CSARGTWGPNTEAFF.

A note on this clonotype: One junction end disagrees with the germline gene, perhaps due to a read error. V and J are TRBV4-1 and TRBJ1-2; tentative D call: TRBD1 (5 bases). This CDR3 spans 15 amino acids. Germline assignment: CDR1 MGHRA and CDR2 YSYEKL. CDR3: CASSQDFGRDYGYTF. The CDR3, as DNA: TGTGCCAGCAGCCAAGACTTTGGCAGGGACTATGGCTACACCTTC.

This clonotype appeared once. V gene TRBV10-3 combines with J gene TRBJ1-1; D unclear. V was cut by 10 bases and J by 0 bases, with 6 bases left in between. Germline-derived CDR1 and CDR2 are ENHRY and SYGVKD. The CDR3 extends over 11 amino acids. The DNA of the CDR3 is TGTGCCACCCAGGTGAACACTGAAGCTTTCTTT. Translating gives CATQVNTEAFF.

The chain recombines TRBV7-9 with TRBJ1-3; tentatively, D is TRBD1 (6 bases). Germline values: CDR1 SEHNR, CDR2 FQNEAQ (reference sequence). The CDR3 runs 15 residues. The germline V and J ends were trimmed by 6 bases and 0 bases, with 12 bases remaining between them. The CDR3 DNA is TGTGCCAGCAGGCGACAGGTCGACTCTGGAAACACCATATATTTT. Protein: CASRRQVDSGNTIYF.

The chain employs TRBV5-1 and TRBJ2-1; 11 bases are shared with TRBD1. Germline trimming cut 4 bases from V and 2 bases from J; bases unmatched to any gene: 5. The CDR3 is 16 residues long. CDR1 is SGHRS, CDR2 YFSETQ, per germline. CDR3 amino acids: CASSAGQGAAYNEQFF. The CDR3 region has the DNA TGCGCCAGCAGCGCCGGACAGGGGGCGGCCTACAATGAGCAGTTCTTC. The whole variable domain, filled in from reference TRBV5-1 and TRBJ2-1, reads KAGVTQTPRYLIKTRGQQVTLSCSPISGHRSVSWYQQTPGQGLQFLFEYFSETQRNKGNFPGRFSGRQFSNSRSEMNVSTLELGDSALYLCASSAGQGAAYNEQFFGPGTRLTVL.

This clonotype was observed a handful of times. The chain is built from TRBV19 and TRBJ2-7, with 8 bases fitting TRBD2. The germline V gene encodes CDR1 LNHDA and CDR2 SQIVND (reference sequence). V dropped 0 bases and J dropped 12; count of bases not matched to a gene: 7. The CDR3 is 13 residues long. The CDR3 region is CASSIDPGGKVYF. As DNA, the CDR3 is TGTGCCAGTAGTATAGATCCGGGAGGGAAGGTGTACTTC.

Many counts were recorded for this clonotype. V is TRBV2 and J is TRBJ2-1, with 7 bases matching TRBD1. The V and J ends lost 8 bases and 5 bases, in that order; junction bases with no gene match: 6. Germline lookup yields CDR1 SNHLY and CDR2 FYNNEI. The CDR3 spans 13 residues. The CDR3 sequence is CASLTGSNNEQFF. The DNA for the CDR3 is TGTGCCAGCCTGACAGGGAGCAACAATGAGCAGTTCTTC.

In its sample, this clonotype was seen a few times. CDR3 bases: TGCGCCAGCAGCCAAACGACAGGGGGCGGGTCGAGGAACACTGAAGCTTTCTTT. Translated, it gives CASSQTTGGGSRNTEAFF. V gene TRBV4-3 combines with J gene TRBJ1-1, with 10 bases lining up with TRBD1. V lost 2 bases to trimming and J lost 1 base; unmatched junction nucleotides: 10. The CDR3 runs 18 residues. CDR1 and CDR2 (germline): LGHNA, YSLEER.